This TCR beta chain was found in a study of OX40 agonist ivuxolimab in advanced cancers. Study-level information: It was ivuxolimab, an agonistic anti-OX40 (CD134) antibody, that patients were treated with. The study's findings and limits: Relative to CD4+, CD8+ T cells held more expanded clones on average. In the 0.1 to 3.0 mg/kg range, CD4+ and CD8+ blood T cells had expanded clonally by week 6.

Anyone with autoimmune disease history or systemic immunosuppression was excluded. Assay: immunoSEQ multiplex PCR; the TCRdb copy retains only in-frame clones and omits some. Here the sample spans about 76,000 clones, around 90% being singletons. In the case of this clone: Its specificity is not known.

This clonotype was sampled from an adult with an advanced solid tumor such as melanoma, head and neck, liver or kidney cancer. Source: CD4+ or CD8+ T cells sorted from blood, taken in a trial of the OX40 agonist ivuxolimab.

This chain's CDR3 is CASSLRTSGYYEQYF. The CDR3, as DNA: TGTGCCAGCAGTTTACGGACTAGCGGGTATTACGAGCAGTACTTC. V and J are TRBV28 and TRBJ2-7; 11 bases are a match to TRBD2. V was pared by 2 bases and J by 4 bases, with 4 bases of the junction left unmatched. This CDR3 comprises 15 residues. Germline CDR1 is MDHEN and CDR2 is SYDVKM.